This TCR beta chain is from a study of blood T cell repertoires in COVID-19. The wider study: Sample material is recorded as cDNA or gDNA derived from T cells, B-cell-depleted T cells, or PBMCs.

The table came from immunoSEQ multiplex PCR; TCRdb's copy has only in-frame clones and leaves some out. The sample shows over 25,000 clones, around 89% of them seen only once. This CDR3 comprises 16 residues. V shed 4 bases, J shed 6 bases, and the junction held 6 bases outside the gene matches. Germline V lookup: CDR1 SGHRS, CDR2 YFSETQ. Regarding this clone: Other DNA variants within this sample encode the same CDR3.

The TCR originated in a human donor in a cohort sampled during active COVID-19. The rearrangement links TRBV5-1 to TRBJ2-3, with TRBD2 matching over 15 bases. Sequences were obtained from peripheral blood. In nucleotides, the CDR3 is TGCGCCAGCAGCACAGGACTAGCGGGGGGGCGTGATACGCAGTATTTT. Its protein product is CASSTGLAGGRDTQYF.